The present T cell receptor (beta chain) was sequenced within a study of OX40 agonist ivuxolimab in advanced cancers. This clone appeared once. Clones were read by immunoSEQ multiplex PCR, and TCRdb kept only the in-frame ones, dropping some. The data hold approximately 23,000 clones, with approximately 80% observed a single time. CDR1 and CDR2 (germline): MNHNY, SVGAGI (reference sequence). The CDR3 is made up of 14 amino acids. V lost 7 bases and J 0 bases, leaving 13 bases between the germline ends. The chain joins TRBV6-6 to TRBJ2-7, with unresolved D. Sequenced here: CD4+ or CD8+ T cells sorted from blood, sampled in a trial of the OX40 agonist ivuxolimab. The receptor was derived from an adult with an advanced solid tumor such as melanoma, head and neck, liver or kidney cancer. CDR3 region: CASMTQVSSYEQYF. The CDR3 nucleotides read TGTGCCAGCATGACTCAGGTTAGCTCCTACGAGCAGTACTTC.